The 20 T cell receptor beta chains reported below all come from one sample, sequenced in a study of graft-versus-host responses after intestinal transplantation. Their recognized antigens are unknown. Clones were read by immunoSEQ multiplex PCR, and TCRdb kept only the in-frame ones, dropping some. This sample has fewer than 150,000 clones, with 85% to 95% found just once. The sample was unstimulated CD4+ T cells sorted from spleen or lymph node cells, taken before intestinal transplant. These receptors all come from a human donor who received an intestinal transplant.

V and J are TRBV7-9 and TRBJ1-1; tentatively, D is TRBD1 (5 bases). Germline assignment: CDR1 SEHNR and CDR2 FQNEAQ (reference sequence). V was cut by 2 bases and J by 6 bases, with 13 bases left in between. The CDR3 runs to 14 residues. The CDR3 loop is CASSLRGVGAEAFF. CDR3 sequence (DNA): TGTGCCAGCAGCTTAAGGGGAGTGGGAGCTGAAGCTTTCTTT.

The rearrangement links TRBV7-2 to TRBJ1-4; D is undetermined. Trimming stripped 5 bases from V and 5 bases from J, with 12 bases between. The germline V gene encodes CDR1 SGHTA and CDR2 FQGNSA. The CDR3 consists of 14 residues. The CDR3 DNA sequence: TGTGCCAGCAGCAGTCAACACGGGAATGAAAAACTGTTTTTT. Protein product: CASSSQHGNEKLFF.

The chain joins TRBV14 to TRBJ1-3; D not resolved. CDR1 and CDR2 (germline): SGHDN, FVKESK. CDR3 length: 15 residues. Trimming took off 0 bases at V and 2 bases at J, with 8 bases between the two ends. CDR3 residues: CASSQEGFPGNTIYF. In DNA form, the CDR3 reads TGTGCCAGCAGCCAAGAAGGGTTTCCTGGAAACACCATATATTTT.

The CDR3 spells CATGQGHLGPQHF. The DNA for the CDR3 is TGTGCCACCGGGCAGGGGCACCTCGGCCCCCAGCATTTT. The chain joins TRBV6-1 to TRBJ1-5, with D possibly TRBD1 on 6 matching bases. Germline CDR1 is MNHNS and CDR2 is SASEGT. V was pared by 10 bases and J by 10 bases, with 20 bases between. The CDR3 contains 13 residues.

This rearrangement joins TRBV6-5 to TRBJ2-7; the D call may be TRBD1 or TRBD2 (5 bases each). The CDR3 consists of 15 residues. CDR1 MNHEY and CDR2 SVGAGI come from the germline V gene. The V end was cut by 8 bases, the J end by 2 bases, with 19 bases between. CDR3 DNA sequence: TGTGCCAGCGCAGGCCCCCGGGACGGTACCTACGAGCAGTACTTC. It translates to CASAGPRDGTYEQYF.

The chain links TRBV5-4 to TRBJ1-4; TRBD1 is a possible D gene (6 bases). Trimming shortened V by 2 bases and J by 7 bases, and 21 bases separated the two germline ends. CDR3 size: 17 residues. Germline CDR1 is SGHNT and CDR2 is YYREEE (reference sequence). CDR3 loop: CASSLKGQTLNSEKLFF. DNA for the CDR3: TGTGCCAGCAGCTTAAAGGGACAAACTCTTAATAGTGAAAAACTGTTTTTT.

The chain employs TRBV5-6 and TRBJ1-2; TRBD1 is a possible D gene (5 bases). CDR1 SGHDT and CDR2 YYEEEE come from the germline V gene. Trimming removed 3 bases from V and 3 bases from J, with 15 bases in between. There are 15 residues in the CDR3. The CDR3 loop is CASSWDGAKYYGYTF. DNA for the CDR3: TGTGCCAGCAGCTGGGACGGGGCAAAATACTATGGCTACACCTTC. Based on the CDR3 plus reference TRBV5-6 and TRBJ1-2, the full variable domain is DAGVTQSPTHLIKTRGQQVTLRCSPKSGHDTVSWYQQALGQGPQFIFQYYEEEERQRGNFPDRFSGHQFPNYSSELNVNALLLGDSALYLCASSWDGAKYYGYTFGSGTRLTVV.

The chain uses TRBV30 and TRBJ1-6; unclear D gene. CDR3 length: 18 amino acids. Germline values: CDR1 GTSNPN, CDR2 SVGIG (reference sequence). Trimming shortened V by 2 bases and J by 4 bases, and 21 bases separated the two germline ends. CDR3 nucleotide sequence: TGTGCCTGGAGTAAAGTTACCGGGTCTTGGGGATATAATTCACCCCTCCACTTT. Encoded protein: CAWSKVTGSWGYNSPLHF.

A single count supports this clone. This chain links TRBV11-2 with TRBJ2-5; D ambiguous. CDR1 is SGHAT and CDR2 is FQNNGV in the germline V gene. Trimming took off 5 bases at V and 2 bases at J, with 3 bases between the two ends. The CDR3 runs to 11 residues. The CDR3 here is CASSEQETQYF. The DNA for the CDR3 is TGTGCCAGCAGCGAACAAGAGACCCAGTACTTC.

The CDR3 loop reads CASASTDLNTEAFF. CDR3 coding DNA: TGTGCCAGTGCCTCCACGGATCTGAACACTGAAGCTTTCTTT. The chain employs TRBV2 and TRBJ1-1; no reliable D call. The CDR3 spans 14 residues. The germline V gene has CDR1 SNHLY and CDR2 FYNNEI. Trimming shortened V by 9 bases and J by 0 bases, and 14 bases separated the two germline ends.

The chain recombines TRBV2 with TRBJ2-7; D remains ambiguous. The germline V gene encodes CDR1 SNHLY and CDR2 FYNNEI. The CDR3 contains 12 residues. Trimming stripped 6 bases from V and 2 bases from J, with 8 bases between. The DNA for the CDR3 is TGTGCCAGCAGAGTCGACACCTACGAGCAGTACTTC. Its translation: CASRVDTYEQYF.

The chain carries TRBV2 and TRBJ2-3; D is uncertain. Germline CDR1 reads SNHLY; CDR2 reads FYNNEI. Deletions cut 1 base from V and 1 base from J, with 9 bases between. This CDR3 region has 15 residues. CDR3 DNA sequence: TGTGCCAGCAGTGAAGGGTCGTCTCGCACAGATACGCAGTATTTT. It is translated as CASSEGSSRTDTQYF.

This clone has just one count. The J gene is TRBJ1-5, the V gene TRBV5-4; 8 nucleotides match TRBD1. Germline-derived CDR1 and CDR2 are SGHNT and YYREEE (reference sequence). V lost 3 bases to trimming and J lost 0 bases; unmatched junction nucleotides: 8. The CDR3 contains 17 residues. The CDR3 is CASSSGQGPYSNQPQHF. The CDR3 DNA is TGTGCCAGCAGCTCTGGACAGGGCCCATATAGCAATCAGCCCCAGCATTTT. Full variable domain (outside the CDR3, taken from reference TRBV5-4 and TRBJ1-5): ETGVTQSPTHLIKTRGQQVTLRCSSQSGHNTVSWYQQALGQGPQFIFQYYREEENGRGNFPPRFSGLQFPNYSSELNVNALELDDSALYLCASSSGQGPYSNQPQHFGDGTRLSIL.

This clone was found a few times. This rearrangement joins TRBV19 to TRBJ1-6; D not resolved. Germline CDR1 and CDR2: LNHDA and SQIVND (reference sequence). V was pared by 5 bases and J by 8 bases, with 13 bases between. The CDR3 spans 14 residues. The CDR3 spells CASSLALLDSPLHF. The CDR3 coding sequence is TGTGCCAGTAGTTTGGCCCTTCTTGATTCACCCCTCCACTTT.

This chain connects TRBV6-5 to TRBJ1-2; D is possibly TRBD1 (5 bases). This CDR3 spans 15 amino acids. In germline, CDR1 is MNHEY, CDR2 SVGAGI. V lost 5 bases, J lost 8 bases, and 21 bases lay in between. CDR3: CASSPQEAAFGGYTF. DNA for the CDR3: TGTGCCAGCAGTCCACAGGAGGCGGCGTTTGGGGGCTACACCTTC.

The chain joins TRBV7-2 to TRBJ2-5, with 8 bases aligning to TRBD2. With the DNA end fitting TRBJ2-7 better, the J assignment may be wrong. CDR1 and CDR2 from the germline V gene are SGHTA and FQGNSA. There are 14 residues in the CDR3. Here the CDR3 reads CASSSGGGMDEQYF. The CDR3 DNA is TGTGCCAGCAGCTCCGGGGGGGGCATGGACGAGCAGTACTTC.

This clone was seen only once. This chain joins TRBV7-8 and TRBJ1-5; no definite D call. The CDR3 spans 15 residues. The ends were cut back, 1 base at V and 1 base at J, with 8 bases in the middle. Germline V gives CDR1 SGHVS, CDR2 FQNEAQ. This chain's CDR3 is CASSLDGRSNQPQHF. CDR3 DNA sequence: TGTGCCAGCAGCTTAGACGGACGGAGCAATCAGCCCCAGCATTTT. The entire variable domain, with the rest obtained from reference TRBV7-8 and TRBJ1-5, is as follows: GAGVSQSPRYKVAKRGQDVALRCDPISGHVSLFWYQQALGQGPEFLTYFQNEAQLDKSGLPSDRFFAERPEGSVSTLKIQRTQQEDSAVYLCASSLDGRSNQPQHFGDGTRLSIL.

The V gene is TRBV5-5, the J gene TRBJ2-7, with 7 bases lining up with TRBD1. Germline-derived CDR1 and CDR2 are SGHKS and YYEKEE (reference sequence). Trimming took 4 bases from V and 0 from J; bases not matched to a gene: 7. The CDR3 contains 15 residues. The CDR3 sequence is CASSLLGQLSYEQYF. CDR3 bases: TGTGCCAGCAGCCTCTTGGGACAGCTCTCCTACGAGCAGTACTTC.

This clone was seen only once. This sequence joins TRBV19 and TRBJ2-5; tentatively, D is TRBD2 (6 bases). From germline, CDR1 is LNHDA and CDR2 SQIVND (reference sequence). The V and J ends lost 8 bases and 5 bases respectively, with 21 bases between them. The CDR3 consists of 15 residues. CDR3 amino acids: CASSDGGGIMETQYF. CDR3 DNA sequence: TGTGCCAGTTCGGACGGGGGTGGAATCATGGAGACCCAGTACTTC. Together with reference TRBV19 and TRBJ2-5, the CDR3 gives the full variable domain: DGGITQSPKYLFRKEGQNVTLSCEQNLNHDAMYWYRQDPGQGLRLIYYSQIVNDFQKGDIAEGYSVSREKKESFPLTVTSAQKNPTAFYLCASSDGGGIMETQYFGPGTRLLVL.

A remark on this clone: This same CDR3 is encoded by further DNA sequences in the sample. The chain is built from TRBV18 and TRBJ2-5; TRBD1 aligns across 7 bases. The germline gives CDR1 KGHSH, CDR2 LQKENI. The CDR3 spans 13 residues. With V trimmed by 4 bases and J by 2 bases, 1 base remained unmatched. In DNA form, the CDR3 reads TGTGCCAGCTCACGGGACAGACAAGAGACCCAGTACTTC. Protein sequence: CASSRDRQETQYF.